The clone carrying this T cell receptor beta chain appeared many times. Its antigen remains unidentified. TCRdb fed the multiplex PCR reads into MiXCR, producing one record per CDR3 protein. Of tens of thousands of distinct CDR3 sequences detected, around a third appear once; the ten largest clones hold about a tenth. The record originates from a study of breast tumors, draining lymph nodes, adjacent tissues. Study-wide results and limits: Findings are consistent with lymph node origin and intratumoral expansion of most tumor T cells. Compared with basal-like, luminal-like tumors shared significantly more repertoire with nontumor tissue.

Germline assignment: CDR1 LGHNT and CDR2 FRNRAP. With 1 base clipped from V and 4 bases from J, the junction kept 4 bases outside the gene matches. The CDR3 runs 17 residues. This chain links TRBV12-5 with TRBJ2-2, with TRBD2 matching over 12 bases. The origin of this receptor is a female donor with breast cancer. Some clones in this sample may be carry-over from other donors' samples. The sequenced material came from breast tumor tissue. CDR3 sequence reads: CASGLETSGRSTGELFF. The CDR3 DNA follows: TGTGCTAGTGGTTTGGAGACTAGCGGGAGAAGCACCGGGGAGCTGTTTTTT.